These T cell receptor beta chains were read from a single sample in a study of preoperative IRX-2 immunotherapy in early breast cancer. Sequencing was performed with immunoSEQ multiplex PCR; in TCRdb, only in-frame clones are kept and a portion is missing. The sample consists of 5,800 or so clones, about four fifths of them appearing once. Sample: tumor tissue, taken before IRX-2 immunotherapy. The receptors were gathered from a human donor with breast cancer. Both conserved end residues are part of each CDR3.

v_call cdr3_aa
TRBV28 CASSLDRFNSPLHF
TRBV5-1 CASSLFQGAVVETQYF
TRBV28 CASSVPQGEGETQYF
TRBV5-1 CASSFRGLGSTDTQYF
TRBV19 CASSSPRTVTGYTF
TRBV6-8 CASSLTAPAYTEAFF
TRBV6-8 CASQGVWSGANTGELFF
TRBV19 CASRGASSYEQYF
TRBV14 CASSQEQARETQYF
TRBV6-8 CASSHRQGLMNTEAFF
TRBV28 CASSFRQTLPTF
TRBV6-8 CASSRQGGEKLFF
TRBV7-4 CASSLAGALEAFF
TRBV6-4 CASSEAGYGNEKLFF
TRBV30 CAWSWGVHQPQHF
TRBV30 CAWSVKGVWNTEAFF
TRBV29-1 CSVKLSRTNTEAFF
TRBV12-5 CASTSLLVTEAFF
TRBV14 CASSQGKGPPGQYF
TRBV6-8 CASSYSIPPAEQFF
TRBV15 CATSRSGLYYEQYF
TRBV6-8 CASSYGTGTLKGDTQYF
TRBV7-6 CASSLAGGTGGNTIYF
TRBV7-7 CARSLGQGARRPPGGEQYF
TRBV6-8 CASSYSTGPNGYTF
TRBV23-1 CASSQCWLRGTVGNEQFF
TRBV23-1 CASSLVSGAYTGELFF
TRBV12-5 CASHTSGSTDTQYF
TRBV7-1 CASSLNSGRSNTEAFF
TRBV6-1 CASSEGGGQELF
TRBV18 CASSPPRGRSTDTQYF
TRBV11-3 CASSLWGGNQPQHF
TRBV18 CASSLDTVNTEAFF
TRBV11-3 CASSLATVNTEAFF
TRBV5-1 CASSLLTGSYEQYF
TRBV6-8 CASSVGQPIGGRNYGYTF
TRBV5-1 CASSLAQAVNTGELFF
TRBV29-1 CSVEVVTGLYYGYTF
TRBV5-1 CASSAGVEDTEAFF
TRBV19 CASSIARANYGYTF
TRBV5-1 CASSSGTPNTGELFF
TRBV11-3 CASSTLGDNEKLFF
TRBV6-8 CASRALSGGPDTQYF
TRBV19 CASSIVPRTGLDTQYF
TRBV18 CASSTGTGLNEKLFF
TRBV14 CASSPSRAEGYTF
TRBV15 CATMGRSLPDTQYF
TRBV12-5 CASHLWGEQFF
TRBV6-8 CASSGQGASWTYEQYF
TRBV28 CASRDGSETQYF
TRBV6-8 CASSPSPTNEKLFF